One T cell receptor beta chain is described in this entry. The antigen remains undetermined. PCR employed 60 Vbeta and 13 Jbeta primers. Assay: immunoSEQ multiplex PCR; the TCRdb copy retains only in-frame clones and omits some. The sample consists of about 150,000 clones, about four fifths of them appearing once. The data originate from a study of cytomegalovirus exposure and HLA in healthy donors. CDR1 is MNHEY and CDR2 is SMNVEV in the germline V gene (reference sequence). The CDR3 has 14 amino acids. Trimming left V 1 base short and J 7 bases short, with 10 bases between. Study-wide results and limits: In a later analysis, HLA-C alleles had the fewest associated TCRs, DRB1 alleles the most. Most TCR sequences were rare, but some public TCRs occurred in many donors. Later genetic work tied a missense DCLRE1C variant to beta-chain V and J trimming. TCR beta V segments were, for the most part, productive about 87% or about 30% of the time in an earlier analysis.

The chain combines TRBV27 with TRBJ2-2; tentative D call: TRBD1 (6 bases). Material for sequencing was PBMCs. This receptor was taken from a man aged 50 or older in good health and CMV-seropositive. CDR3 bases: TGTGCCAGCAGTTTATACAGGGATAACGGGGAGCTGTTTTTT. Protein product: CASSLYRDNGELFF.